Shown below are 20 T cell receptor beta chains from a single sample sequenced in a study of blood T cell repertoires in COVID-19. Sequenced by immunoSEQ multiplex PCR; TCRdb stores in-frame clones only, minus some. Of 75,000 or so clones listed, around 78% were seen once; the top ten hold around a sixth. Material: peripheral blood. The receptors derive from a woman of 80 years or more with acute or convalescent COVID-19.

In this sample, this clone turned up a few times. The rearrangement links TRBV7-8 to TRBJ1-5, with no clear D. V was trimmed by 4 bases and J by 9 bases, leaving 13 bases between them. The germline V gene has CDR1 SGHVS and CDR2 FQNEAQ. The length of the CDR3 is 13 residues. The CDR3 region has the DNA TGTGCCAGCAGCTCCGGTCCGGTCTGGCCCCAGCATTTT. It yields the protein CASSSGPVWPQHF.

The V and J genes are TRBV5-1 and TRBJ2-3; tentatively, D is TRBD1 (6 bases). CDR1 SGHRS and CDR2 YFSETQ come from the germline V gene. V was clipped by 2 bases and J by 4 bases, with 20 bases between them. The CDR3 extends over 17 amino acids. CDR3 in amino acids: CASSLYRAVGVSDTQYF. The CDR3 DNA reads as TGCGCCAGCAGCTTATACAGGGCCGTGGGGGTTTCAGATACGCAGTATTTT.

V usage is TRBV6-2 or TRBV6-3 and J usage is TRBJ2-7; D possibly corresponds to TRBD1 (6 bases). Trimming took 6 bases from V and 7 from J, leaving 13 bases between them. The length of the CDR3 is 12 residues. Germline CDR1 MNHEY, CDR2 SVGEGT. The CDR3 sequence is CASSQGQREQYF. The CDR3 DNA reads TGTGCCAGCAGCCAAGGACAGAGGGAGCAGTACTTC.

The chain links TRBV5-1 to TRBJ2-1, with 7 nucleotides matching TRBD2. The ends lost 0 bases at V and 4 bases at J; junction bases unmatched: 4. CDR3 length equals 15 residues. Germline assignment: CDR1 SGHRS and CDR2 YFSETQ. The CDR3 protein is CASSLGLAGYNEQFF. DNA for the CDR3: TGCGCCAGCAGCTTGGGACTAGCCGGTTACAATGAGCAGTTCTTC. Based on the CDR3 plus reference TRBV5-1 and TRBJ2-1, the full variable domain is KAGVTQTPRYLIKTRGQQVTLSCSPISGHRSVSWYQQTPGQGLQFLFEYFSETQRNKGNFPGRFSGRQFSNSRSEMNVSTLELGDSALYLCASSLGLAGYNEQFFGPGTRLTVL.

The J gene is TRBJ2-1, the V gene TRBV11-2; possible D gene TRBD2, 5 bases. This CDR3 is 15 amino acids long. From germline, CDR1 is SGHAT and CDR2 FQNNGV. The V end was cut by 5 bases, the J end by 6 bases, with 17 bases between. The CDR3 bases are TGTGCCAGCAGCCGGTTCCAAAGGGCGGGCAATGAGCAGTTCTTC. Amino acid sequence: CASSRFQRAGNEQFF.

J is TRBJ1-2 and V is TRBV30, with D perhaps TRBD1 (5 bases). With 3 bases removed from V and 8 bases from J, the gap between germline ends came to 10 bases. This CDR3 has 11 amino acids. The germline gives CDR1 GTSNPN, CDR2 SVGIG (reference sequence). The CDR3 sequence: CAWRGGSGYTF. CDR3 bases: TGTGCCTGGAGGGGGGGGAGCGGCTACACCTTC.

V usage is TRBV7-9 and J usage is TRBJ1-1; TRBD1 matches 8 bases. CDR3 size: 16 residues. From germline, CDR1 is SEHNR and CDR2 FQNEAQ (reference sequence). The ends lost 8 bases at V and 5 bases at J; junction bases unmatched: 16. The CDR3 reads CASSIHTQGARTEAFF. The CDR3 DNA sequence: TGTGCCAGCTCAATACACACCCAGGGGGCAAGAACTGAAGCTTTCTTT.

V is TRBV5-5 and J is TRBJ2-1, with D unclear. Trimming cost V 0 bases and J 5 bases, with 6 bases left between them. Germline CDR1 and CDR2: SGHKS and YYEKEE (reference sequence). The CDR3 totals 13 residues. CDR3: CASSLVLNNEQFF. The CDR3 nucleotides read TGTGCCAGCAGCTTGGTCCTTAACAATGAGCAGTTCTTC.

The chain joins TRBV11-3 to TRBJ2-1, with TRBD2 matching 7 bases. Looked up from germline, CDR1 is SGHNT and CDR2 is YENEEA. The CDR3 sequence is 15 residues long. The V gene end was trimmed by 4 bases and the J gene end by 7 bases; junction bases not matched to a gene: 10. CDR3 DNA sequence: TGTGCCAGCAGCTCTTTTGGGGGAGGGGTAAATGAGCAGTTCTTC. Protein sequence: CASSSFGGGVNEQFF.

A word on this clone: The junction departs from the called germline gene at one end, perhaps through a read error. The chain links TRBV30 to TRBJ2-5; no clear D gene. Germline CDR1 is GTSNPN and CDR2 is SVGIG (reference sequence). The CDR3 has 12 residues. CDR3 nucleotides: TGTGCCTGGAGTGTACAGCAGCCGGTGTTGCACTTC. It encodes CAWSVQQPVLHF.

V usage is TRBV30 and J usage is TRBJ1-2; 10 positions match TRBD1. The J segment lost 7 bases and the V segment lost 3 bases, leaving 5 bases of the junction unmatched. From germline, CDR1 is GTSNPN and CDR2 SVGIG (reference sequence). The CDR3 length is 13 residues. The chain's CDR3 is CAWSPGQGIGYTF. Written as DNA, the CDR3 is TGTGCCTGGAGCCCGGGACAGGGGATTGGCTACACCTTC.

The J gene is TRBJ1-3, the V gene TRBV10-3; D is undetermined. In germline, CDR1 is ENHRY, CDR2 SYGVKD. Trimming removed 3 bases from V and 0 bases from J, with 12 bases in between. The CDR3 consists of 16 residues. The CDR3 spells CAISDPHSSSGNTIYF. CDR3 DNA sequence: TGTGCCATCAGTGACCCACACAGTAGCTCTGGAAACACCATATATTTT.

In its sample, this clone was seen a few times. The V gene is TRBV5-4, the J gene TRBJ2-3; the match to TRBD2 covers 9 bases. V lost 7 bases to trimming and J lost 0 bases; unmatched junction nucleotides: 18. This CDR3 comprises 19 residues. CDR1 is SGHNT, CDR2 YYREEE, per germline (reference sequence). The CDR3 loop reads CASLGEGLAGRSSTDTQYF. DNA for the CDR3: TGTGCCAGCCTGGGAGAAGGGCTAGCGGGGCGATCTAGCACAGATACGCAGTATTTT.

The chain uses TRBV2 and TRBJ2-1; 12 positions match TRBD2. The V and J ends lost 5 bases and 9 bases, in that order; junction bases with no gene match: 5. The CDR3 spans 14 residues. Per the germline V gene, CDR1 is SNHLY and CDR2 is FYNNEI. CDR3 nucleotide sequence: TGTGCCAGCAGTAGGACTAGCGGGATCGCTGAGCAGTTCTTC. Its translation is CASSRTSGIAEQFF.

This clone was picked up a small number of times. DNA of the CDR3: TGTGCCAGCAGTTACCGACAGAGCACAGATACGCAGTATTTT. This sequence encodes CASSYRQSTDTQYF. The rearrangement joins TRBV6-5 to TRBJ2-3, with a weak D call TRBD1 (5 bases). The CDR3 has 14 residues. The germline V gene encodes CDR1 MNHEY and CDR2 SVGAGI. V dropped 2 bases and J dropped 0 bases, with 6 bases sitting between them.

V is TRBV6-7 and J is TRBJ1-4, with 7 bases matching TRBD1. TRBV6-7 is classed as an ORF, of uncertain function. J lost 3 bases, V lost 6 bases, and 22 bases had no gene match. The CDR3 runs to 20 residues. CDR3 amino acids: CASRWLYGTGGQQSNEKLFF. In DNA, the CDR3 is TGTGCCAGCAGGTGGCTTTACGGTACCGGGGGACAGCAATCTAATGAAAAACTGTTTTTT.

CDR3 sequence reads: CASRPIGGVDNSPLHF. DNA of the CDR3: TGTGCCAGCAGACCAATCGGGGGGGTGGATAATTCACCCCTCCACTTT. The chain combines TRBV4-2 with TRBJ1-6, with D perhaps matching TRBD1 (5 bases). The CDR3 is 16 residues long. The germline gives CDR1 LGHNA, CDR2 YNFKEQ. V gave up 6 bases and J gave up 5 bases, with 17 bases separating them.

This clone was seen a handful of times. The gene calls are TRBV5-4 and TRBJ1-2; TRBD1 aligns across 8 bases. J was trimmed by 2 bases and V by 3 bases; bases with no gene match: 6. The CDR3 is 15 residues long. Germline assignment: CDR1 SGHNT and CDR2 YYREEE (reference sequence). CDR3 sequence: CASSSRTGRNYGYTF. CDR3 coding DNA: TGTGCCAGCAGCTCACGGACAGGGAGGAACTATGGCTACACCTTC.

The genes are TRBV2 and TRBJ1-4; tentatively, D is TRBD1 (6 bases). CDR1 is SNHLY, CDR2 FYNNEI, per germline. The CDR3 runs to 13 residues. Trimming removed 10 bases at V and 3 bases at J, with 12 bases between. The CDR3 DNA sequence: TGTGCCACTGCGACAGGACCTAATGAAAAACTGTTTTTT. Amino acid sequence: CATATGPNEKLFF.

The V call is TRBV15, the J call TRBJ2-7, with 9 bases matching TRBD1. V was pared by 1 base and J by 4 bases, with 5 bases of the junction left unmatched. This CDR3 region has 15 residues. From germline, CDR1 is LNHNV and CDR2 YYDKDF (reference sequence). The CDR3 DNA reads as TGTGCCACCAGCAGAGCGGGACAGGGCTGGTACGAGCAGTACTTC. Translating gives CATSRAGQGWYEQYF.